The 16 T cell receptor beta chains below all came from one sample that was sequenced in a study of T cell repertoires in cytomegalovirus infection. TCRdb reprocessed the reads via MiXCR and lists one record per CDR3 protein. The sample comprises around 300,000 distinct CDR3 sequences, around 25% of which are singletons, and about 14% rests with the top ten. These receptors lack a known antigen. Material: cultured PBMCs, obtained from culture after CMV antigen stimulation. The receptors were sampled from a human donor in good health (CMV status not recorded). Some clones in this sample may be carry-over from other donors' samples.

This clonotype was observed at least ten times. This rearrangement joins TRBV7-2 to TRBJ2-1; possibly TRBD2 for D (5 bases). The CDR3 consists of 12 residues. Deletions cut 0 bases from V and 9 bases from J, with 6 bases between. Looked up from germline, CDR1 is SGHTA and CDR2 is FQGNSA. The CDR3, as DNA: TGTGCCAGCAGCTTAGCGCTAGCTGAGCAGTTCTTC. Translation gives CASSLALAEQFF.

This clonotype was seen at least ten times. V gene TRBV7-2 combines with J gene TRBJ1-3; D is unclear. The V gene lost 5 bases and the J gene lost 4 bases, with 15 bases spanning the gap. The CDR3 has 15 residues. The V gene's germline CDR1 is SGHTA and CDR2 FQGNSA. This chain's CDR3 is CASSPLVYGGNTIYF. Written as DNA, the CDR3 is TGTGCCAGCAGCCCCCTAGTGTACGGAGGAAACACCATATATTTT.

The chain couples TRBV29-1 to TRBJ2-1; 8 bases are a match to TRBD2. CDR3 length: 14 amino acids. CDR1 and CDR2 (germline): SQVTM, ANQGSEA. Losses at the gene ends were 2 bases for V and 10 bases for J; bases not matched to a gene: 10. The CDR3 DNA reads as TGCAGCGTTGAACTCTGGACTAGCCGCGCCGAGCAGTTCTTC. This translates into CSVELWTSRAEQFF.

The DNA for the CDR3 is TGTGCCAGCAGTTTAAGCGTCGCTGGTTCACCCCTCCACTTT. Translation: CASSLSVAGSPLHF. The rearrangement uses TRBV12-3 or TRBV12-4 and TRBJ1-6; D ambiguous. The CDR3 runs to 14 residues. V lost 2 bases to trimming and J lost 9 bases, with 11 bases between them.

This clonotype was observed many times. The chain has TRBV7-9 and TRBJ2-7, with D perhaps given as TRBD1 or TRBD2 (5 bases each). The CDR3 has 14 residues. Germline CDR1 is SEHNR and CDR2 is FQNEAQ (reference sequence). V lost 3 bases, J lost 5 bases, and 14 bases lay in between. For the CDR3, the DNA is TGTGCCAGCAGCTTGGATCAGGGACCTCACGAGCAGTACGTC. This gives the protein CASSLDQGPHEQYV.

This clonotype showed up just a few times. The chain joins TRBV12-3 or TRBV12-4 to TRBJ2-2, with TRBD2 identical over 10 bases. The CDR3 is 18 amino acids. V lost 6 bases and J lost 1; bases outside the gene matches: 11. The CDR3 coding sequence is TGTGCCAGCAGCTTACCCGGGACTAGCGACTTGAACACCGGGGAGCTGTTTTTT. Protein sequence: CASSLPGTSDLNTGELFF.

The sample holds many counts of this clonotype. This chain joins TRBV6-2 or TRBV6-3 and TRBJ2-3; D gene uncertain. Germline CDR1 and CDR2: MNHEY and SVGEGT. This CDR3 region has 12 residues. V was trimmed by 3 bases and J by 6 bases, leaving 7 bases between them. CDR3 sequence (DNA): TGTGCCAGCAGTTATGCAGCGGATACGCAGTATTTT. It codes for CASSYAADTQYF.

J is TRBJ1-1 and V is TRBV20-1; no clear D gene. The CDR3 is made up of 13 amino acids. From germline, CDR1 is DFQATT and CDR2 SNEGSKA (reference sequence). Trimming removed 2 bases at V and 1 base at J, with 8 bases between. As DNA, the CDR3 is TGCAGTGCTAGATTACAGCAGAACACTGAAGCTTTCTTT. It is translated as CSARLQQNTEAFF.

This clonotype came up many times. The rearrangement joins TRBV7-2 to TRBJ2-7, with 10 bases fitting TRBD1. This CDR3 contains 15 residues. Germline V gene data show CDR1 as SGHTA and CDR2 as FQGNSA. V shed 5 bases, J shed 0 bases, and the junction held 4 bases outside the gene matches. The CDR3 nucleotides read TGTGCCAGCAGCATGACAGGGGGCTCCTCCTACGAGCAGTACTTC. This sequence encodes CASSMTGGSSYEQYF.

The V gene is TRBV27, the J gene TRBJ2-1; D is perhaps TRBD2 (6 bases). The CDR3 runs 14 residues. Germline V lookup: CDR1 MNHEY, CDR2 SMNVEV (reference sequence). V dropped 9 bases and J dropped 2 bases, with 14 bases sitting between them. The CDR3 nucleotides are TGTGCCAGTGTTAGCGGCGTAACCTACAATGAGCAGTTCTTC. Protein product: CASVSGVTYNEQFF.

There are many counts of this clonotype. The V and J genes are TRBV5-8 and TRBJ2-3; D is unresolved. The CDR3 has 15 amino acids. V lost 0 bases and J 0 bases, leaving 8 bases between the germline ends. CDR1 and CDR2 from the germline V gene are SGHTS and YDEGEE. The CDR3 sequence is CASSLGQLSTDTQYF. The CDR3 nucleotides read TGTGCCAGCAGCTTGGGACAATTAAGCACAGATACGCAGTATTTT.

The V gene is TRBV19, the J gene TRBJ2-7, with no clear D. The CDR3 is made up of 13 amino acids. Germline CDR1 reads LNHDA; CDR2 reads SQIVND (reference sequence). Trimming took 9 bases from V and 1 from J, leaving 13 bases between them. The CDR3 DNA sequence: TGTGCCAGCGGCTACCCCGAGTCCTACGAGCAGTACTTC. Its translation: CASGYPESYEQYF.

This clonotype was counted between two and nine times. The chain combines TRBV6-8 with TRBJ2-7, with 7 bases fitting TRBD2. Germline V gene sequence: CDR1 MNHGY, CDR2 SAAAGT. CDR3 length equals 13 residues. J lost 5 bases, V lost 7 bases, and 8 bases had no gene match. CDR3 in amino acids: CASTMTSWNEQYF. The CDR3 DNA reads TGTGCCAGCACTATGACTAGCTGGAACGAGCAGTACTTC.

This clonotype was counted only a few times. CDR3 in DNA: TGTGCCAGCTCACGAGACAGGGGGGATTCACCCCTCCACTTT. Amino acid sequence: CASSRDRGDSPLHF. V usage is TRBV18 and J usage is TRBJ1-6; 9 bases match TRBD1. The germline CDR1 and CDR2 sequences are KGHSH and LQKENI. CDR3 length: 14 residues. Germline trimming cut 4 bases from V and 8 bases from J; bases unmatched to any gene: 3.

The chain uses TRBV6-2 or TRBV6-3 and TRBJ2-1, with TRBD1 matching 8 bases. Trimming at V came to 7 bases and at J to 12 bases, leaving 11 bases not matched to a gene. The CDR3 contains 13 residues. Germline CDR1 is MNHEY and CDR2 is SVGEGT. The CDR3 region has the DNA TGTGCCAGCATACAAACAGGGGGAAGGGGGCAGTTCTTC. Its protein is CASIQTGGRGQFF.

The V gene is TRBV6-6, the J gene TRBJ1-2; TRBD1 matches at 8 bases. The CDR3 sequence is 15 residues long. Losses at the gene ends were 5 bases for V and 3 bases for J; bases not matched to a gene: 8. The germline V gene has CDR1 MNHNY and CDR2 SVGAGI (reference sequence). CDR3 DNA sequence: TGTGCCAGCAGTACTGGACAGGGTTATCACTATGGCTACACCTTC. It codes for CASSTGQGYHYGYTF.